The 31 T cell receptor beta chains in this list originate from one sample, sequenced in a study of radiotherapy plus CTLA-4 blockade in lung cancer. Only in-frame clones appear in the TCRdb table, and some are missing; sequencing was by immunoSEQ multiplex PCR. The profile covers around 40,000 clones, with 60% to 80% appearing a single time and roughly 10% taken by the ten largest. The starting material was peripheral blood, obtained from a patient treated with radiotherapy plus ipilimumab. These receptors originate from a human donor with non-small cell lung cancer who had stable disease on radiotherapy plus ipilimumab.

V is TRBV5-1 and J is TRBJ1-4, with 7 bases identical to TRBD1. The V and J ends lost 7 bases and 7 bases, in that order; junction bases with no gene match: 13. Germline-derived CDR1 and CDR2 are SGHRS and YFSETQ. This CDR3 contains 15 residues. For the CDR3, the DNA is TGCGCCAGCTCGCAGACCGGGACAGAAGGTGAAAAACTGTTTTTT. It specifies CASSQTGTEGEKLFF.

The chain joins TRBV18 to TRBJ2-5; D is possibly TRBD2 (6 bases). V was cut by 0 bases and J by 1 base, with 9 bases left in between. Per the germline V gene, CDR1 is KGHSH and CDR2 is LQKENI. This CDR3 region has 15 residues. Here the CDR3 reads CASSPPEGVQETQYF. The CDR3 region has the DNA TGTGCCAGCTCACCACCGGAGGGAGTCCAAGAGACCCAGTACTTC. The complete variable domain, with remaining parts taken from reference TRBV18 and TRBJ2-5, reads NAGVMQNPRHLVRRRGQEARLRCSPMKGHSHVYWYRQLPEEGLKFMVYLQKENIIDESGMPKERFSAEFPKEGPSILRIQQVVRGDSAAYFCASSPPEGVQETQYFGPGTRLLVL.

The gene calls are TRBV7-2 and TRBJ2-7; TRBD1 is a possible D gene (5 bases). Germline lookup yields CDR1 SGHTA and CDR2 FQGNSA. There are 14 residues in the CDR3. Trimming shortened V by 1 base and J by 2 bases, and 9 bases separated the two germline ends. CDR3 nucleotides: TGTGCCAGCAGCTTAGGGGCAGGGCCCTACGAGCAGTACTTC. Translation: CASSLGAGPYEQYF.

This clone came up once. This rearrangement joins TRBV11-3 to TRBJ2-1; D is unclear. This CDR3 contains 15 residues. Deletions cut 3 bases from V and 0 bases from J, with 9 bases between. Germline loops: CDR1 SGHNT, CDR2 YENEEA. In DNA form, the CDR3 reads TGTGCCAGCAGCTTTAGTCCAGGCTCCTACAATGAGCAGTTCTTC. Protein: CASSFSPGSYNEQFF.

V usage is TRBV4-1 and J usage is TRBJ2-5; D is perhaps TRBD2 (6 bases). V gave up 4 bases and J gave up 5 bases, with 14 bases separating them. The germline V gene has CDR1 MGHRA and CDR2 YSYEKL. This CDR3 spans 14 amino acids. The CDR3 here is CASSLFEGRETQYF. For the CDR3, the DNA is TGCGCCAGCAGCCTCTTTGAGGGGAGGGAGACCCAGTACTTC.

V gene TRBV10-3 combines with J gene TRBJ1-2, with 7 nucleotides matching TRBD1. Germline CDR1 and CDR2: ENHRY and SYGVKD. Losses at the gene ends were 6 bases for V and 7 bases for J; bases not matched to a gene: 14. The CDR3 sequence is 15 residues long. The CDR3 reads CAIRADPDRPRGYTF. DNA for the CDR3: TGTGCCATCAGGGCCGACCCGGACAGGCCTCGTGGCTACACCTTC.

V is TRBV2 and J is TRBJ1-4; D is unresolved. The CDR3 runs to 14 residues. Per the germline V gene, CDR1 is SNHLY and CDR2 is FYNNEI. V lost 7 bases and J lost 7, with 16 bases in between. CDR3 in DNA: TGTGCCAGCACAACTGGGCAGGCGCGTGAAAAACTGTTTTTT. It yields the protein CASTTGQAREKLFF.

This clone was seen more than once but under ten times. The V and J genes are TRBV12-5 and TRBJ1-3; tentative D call: TRBD1 (5 bases). Germline-derived CDR1 and CDR2 are LGHNT and FRNRAP. With 1 base removed from V and 0 bases from J, the gap between germline ends came to 16 bases. The CDR3 consists of 18 residues. The CDR3 DNA follows: TGTGCTAGTGGTTTGGGTACGGCCTCCCAGGGCTCTGGAAACACCATATATTTT. This gives the protein CASGLGTASQGSGNTIYF.

The gene calls are TRBV11-2 and TRBJ2-6, with D maybe TRBD1 (6 bases). The CDR3 spans 18 residues. V shed 5 bases and J shed 2 bases, with 19 bases lying between them. The germline V gene encodes CDR1 SGHAT and CDR2 FQNNGV. CDR3 in DNA: TGTGCCAGCAGCGCCGGCCAGGGGTTGGGACCTGGGGCCAACGTCCTGACTTTC. Protein sequence: CASSAGQGLGPGANVLTF.

J is TRBJ2-2 and V is TRBV19; TRBD1 aligns across 9 bases. The CDR3 runs 17 residues. The ends lost 3 bases at V and 5 bases at J; junction bases unmatched: 10. Germline CDR1 LNHDA, CDR2 SQIVND (reference sequence). The CDR3 loop is CASSMADRGYLTGELFF. DNA of the CDR3: TGTGCCAGTAGTATGGCCGACAGGGGGTATCTTACCGGGGAGCTGTTTTTT. Based on the CDR3 plus reference TRBV19 and TRBJ2-2, the full variable domain is DGGITQSPKYLFRKEGQNVTLSCEQNLNHDAMYWYRQDPGQGLRLIYYSQIVNDFQKGDIAEGYSVSREKKESFPLTVTSAQKNPTAFYLCASSMADRGYLTGELFFGEGSRLTVL.

This chain links TRBV7-8 with TRBJ2-2; D might be TRBD2 (6 bases). The V gene lost 1 base and the J gene lost 4 bases, with 10 bases spanning the gap. This CDR3 is 15 amino acids long. Germline lookup yields CDR1 SGHVS and CDR2 FQNEAQ. CDR3 residues: CASSLVQGGTGELFF. The DNA of the CDR3 is TGTGCCAGCAGCTTAGTGCAGGGAGGCACCGGGGAGCTGTTTTTT. The full variable domain, in which reference TRBV7-8 and TRBJ2-2 provide the parts outside the CDR3, is GAGVSQSPRYKVAKRGQDVALRCDPISGHVSLFWYQQALGQGPEFLTYFQNEAQLDKSGLPSDRFFAERPEGSVSTLKIQRTQQEDSAVYLCASSLVQGGTGELFFGEGSRLTVL.

The CDR3 here is CASSPRGGMTDTQYF. CDR3 sequence (DNA): TGTGCCAGCTCACCACGGGGGGGCATGACAGATACGCAGTATTTT. The genes are TRBV18 and TRBJ2-3; TRBD2 is a possible D gene (7 bases). V lost 1 base and J 3 bases, leaving 11 bases between the germline ends. This CDR3 region has 15 residues. CDR1 and CDR2 (germline): KGHSH, LQKENI.

V and J are TRBV7-2 and TRBJ1-2, with 8 nucleotides matching TRBD1. Germline V gene lookup returns CDR1 SGHTA and CDR2 FQGNSA. V shed 1 base and J 0 bases; nucleotides not matched to a gene: 4. CDR3 length: 16 residues. CDR3: CASSLVVGQANYGYTF. DNA of the CDR3: TGTGCCAGCAGCTTAGTAGTGGGACAGGCTAACTATGGCTACACCTTC.

The V call is TRBV7-2, the J call TRBJ2-7; TRBD1 is a possible D gene (6 bases). V lost 5 bases and J 3 bases, leaving 14 bases between the germline ends. The length of the CDR3 is 14 residues. Germline CDR1 and CDR2: SGHTA and FQGNSA. DNA for the CDR3: TGTGCCAGCAGCCCTCAGGGGTTTGGCTACGAGCAGTACTTC. The encoded protein is CASSPQGFGYEQYF.

This clone was observed a single time. The chain couples TRBV6-5 to TRBJ2-1; 12 bases match TRBD2. Germline V CDR1 and CDR2: MNHEY, SVGAGI. V lost 6 bases to trimming and J lost 5 bases; unmatched junction nucleotides: 5. This CDR3 region has 15 residues. As DNA, the CDR3 is TGTGCCAGCAGCCTAGGACTAGCGGGAAACAATGAGCAGTTCTTC. This encodes CASSLGLAGNNEQFF.

J is TRBJ2-1 and V is TRBV6-1, with D tentatively TRBD2 (5 bases). Germline loops: CDR1 MNHNS, CDR2 SASEGT. The CDR3 length is 15 residues. V lost 4 bases, J lost 1 base, and 11 bases lay in between. The CDR3 DNA is TGTGCCAGCAGTGGAGGGCAGGTTTCCTACAATGAGCAGTTCTTC. Protein sequence: CASSGGQVSYNEQFF.

The chain employs TRBV28 and TRBJ1-3; D is possibly TRBD1 (6 bases). Germline CDR1 MDHEN, CDR2 SYDVKM. The ends were cut back, 2 bases at V and 0 bases at J, with 17 bases in the middle. CDR3 length: 18 amino acids. CDR3 nucleotides: TGTGCCAGCAGTTTAGGTCAGGGGCGGGTAGGCTCTGGAAACACCATATATTTT. Amino acid sequence: CASSLGQGRVGSGNTIYF. Complete variable domain (other parts from reference TRBV28 and TRBJ1-3): DVKVTQSSRYLVKRTGEKVFLECVQDMDHENMFWYRQDPGLGLRLIYFSYDVKMKEKGDIPEGYSVSREKKERFSLILESASTNQTSMYLCASSLGQGRVGSGNTIYFGEGSWLTVV.

This chain links TRBV4-1 with TRBJ2-7; D may be TRBD2 (6 bases). Germline lookup yields CDR1 MGHRA and CDR2 YSYEKL. The germline V and J ends were trimmed by 1 base and 3 bases, with 19 bases remaining between them. This CDR3 is 17 amino acids long. CDR3 amino acids: CASSQVSVRVGGYEQYF. The CDR3 region has the DNA TGCGCCAGCAGCCAAGTTTCCGTCAGGGTGGGGGGCTACGAGCAGTACTTC.

The chain is built from TRBV2 and TRBJ1-5, with D perhaps matching TRBD1 (5 bases). The CDR3 has 14 amino acids. Per germline, CDR1 SNHLY and CDR2 FYNNEI. Trimming took 4 bases from V and 3 from J, leaving 10 bases between them. CDR3 sequence reads: CASSVWGDNQPQHF. The CDR3, as DNA: TGTGCCAGCAGTGTTTGGGGGGACAATCAGCCCCAGCATTTT.

This clone was seen ten or more times. This sequence joins TRBV25-1 and TRBJ1-2, with 7 bases identical to TRBD1. Germline CDR1 is MGHDK and CDR2 is SYGVNS. The V segment lost 1 base and the J segment 2 bases; nucleotides outside the gene matches: 4. There are 15 residues in the CDR3. In DNA form, the CDR3 reads TGTGCCAGCAGTGAATCTAACAGGGGAAACTATGGCTACACCTTC. Amino acids: CASSESNRGNYGYTF.

This clone appeared once. This chain connects TRBV18 to TRBJ1-4, with D unclear. CDR1 KGHSH and CDR2 LQKENI come from the germline V gene. Trimming removed 6 bases from V and 4 bases from J, with 9 bases in between. The CDR3 consists of 13 residues. The CDR3 bases are TGTGCCAGCTCTGCCAGGATTAATGAAAAACTGTTTTTT. Amino acid sequence: CASSARINEKLFF.

V usage is TRBV4-2 and J usage is TRBJ1-3; 8 bases align to TRBD1. This CDR3 contains 16 residues. Germline V lookup: CDR1 LGHNA, CDR2 YNFKEQ. Trimming cost V 2 bases and J 2 bases; bases outside gene matches: 5. CDR3 nucleotide sequence: TGTGCCAGCAGCCAACCAGGGGGCGCAGCTGGAAACACCATATATTTT. Encoded protein: CASSQPGGAAGNTIYF.

V gene TRBV4-1 combines with J gene TRBJ2-7; 10 nucleotides line up with TRBD1. The CDR3 runs 15 residues. Per germline, CDR1 MGHRA and CDR2 YSYEKL. With V trimmed by 2 bases and J by 3 bases, 4 bases remained unmatched. The CDR3 nucleotides read TGCGCCAGCAGCCAAACCGGGACAGGGGACTACGAGCAGTACTTC. This codes for CASSQTGTGDYEQYF.

The chain uses TRBV7-3 and TRBJ2-3; TRBD2 might be the D (6 bases). CDR3 length equals 18 residues. Germline lookup yields CDR1 SGHTA and CDR2 FQGTGA. The V end was cut by 1 base, the J end by 0 bases, with 17 bases between. CDR3 in amino acids: CASSLRGLRTTSTDTQYF. The CDR3 DNA follows: TGTGCCAGCAGCTTAAGGGGCTTGAGGACTACTAGCACAGATACGCAGTATTTT. Based on the CDR3 plus reference TRBV7-3 and TRBJ2-3, the full variable domain is GAGVSQTPSNKVTEKGKYVELRCDPISGHTALYWYRQSLGQGPEFLIYFQGTGAADDSGLPNDRFFAVRPEGSVSTLKIQRTERGDSAVYLCASSLRGLRTTSTDTQYFGPGTRLTVL.

This clone turned up a few times. V and J are TRBV5-6 and TRBJ2-4; 8 bases fit TRBD1. V trimming: 4 bases; J trimming: 9 bases; junction bases outside the gene matches: 12. This CDR3 contains 15 residues. From germline, CDR1 is SGHDT and CDR2 YYEEEE. The chain's CDR3 is CASSALDRERGIQYF. For the CDR3, the DNA is TGTGCCAGCAGCGCCCTGGACAGGGAAAGGGGCATTCAGTACTTC.

This clone was seen a few times. The V call is TRBV14, the J call TRBJ2-2; maybe TRBD1 (6 bases). Looked up from germline, CDR1 is SGHDN and CDR2 is FVKESK. The V end lost 6 bases, the J end lost 5 bases, and 13 bases lay between the germline ends. This CDR3 spans 14 amino acids. The CDR3 loop is CASSQTGLTGELFF. The CDR3 DNA sequence: TGTGCCAGCAGTCAAACAGGGTTGACCGGGGAGCTGTTTTTT. Using reference TRBV14 and TRBJ2-2 for the parts outside the CDR3, the full variable domain is EAGVTQFPSHSVIEKGQTVTLRCDPISGHDNLYWYRRVMGKEIKFLLHFVKESKQDESGMPNNRFLAERTGGTYSTLKVQPAELEDSGVYFCASSQTGLTGELFFGEGSRLTVL.

With respect to this clone: At one of its ends the junction is not consistent with the germline gene, which may arise from a read error. The chain joins TRBV7-9 to TRBJ1-3; no definite D call. The germline V gene encodes CDR1 SEHNR and CDR2 FQNEAQ (reference sequence). The CDR3 totals 16 residues. CDR3 protein: CASSLGYRDSGNTIYF. The CDR3, as DNA: TGTGCCAGCAGTTTAGGCTACCGGGACTCTGGAAACACCATATATTTT.

This clone was recorded only once. The V and J genes are TRBV29-1 and TRBJ2-5; D is ambiguous. Trimming stripped 3 bases from V and 5 bases from J, with 13 bases between. The CDR3 extends over 13 amino acids. Germline V gene data show CDR1 as SQVTM and CDR2 as ANQGSEA. The CDR3 DNA reads as TGCAGCGTTGATGCTCCGCAAGCGGAGACCCAGTACTTC. As protein: CSVDAPQAETQYF.

This clone was counted a few times. CDR3 DNA: TGTGCCAGCAGCTTACCAGGGGCAGGTCAGCCCCAGCATTTT. Its translation: CASSLPGAGQPQHF. The rearrangement uses TRBV11-3 and TRBJ1-5, with a weak D call TRBD1 (6 bases). The V end lost 2 bases, the J end lost 6 bases, and 11 bases lay between the germline ends. Germline V gene data show CDR1 as SGHNT and CDR2 as YENEEA. CDR3 length: 14 amino acids.

V and J are TRBV21-1 and TRBJ2-7; TRBD2, the table's D call, was not compared with the DNA. TRBV21-1 is tagged as a pseudogene. This CDR3 region has 18 residues. The CDR3 nucleotides read TGTGCCAGCAGCAAAGCCCTAGTCCAACCTAAGAGCTCCTACGAGCAGTACTTC. Residues: CASSKALVQPKSSYEQYF.

V and J are TRBV7-6 and TRBJ1-2, with a tentative D call TRBD1 (6 bases). Germline V lookup: CDR1 SGHVS, CDR2 FNYEAQ. CDR3 length: 14 amino acids. V lost 2 bases and J lost 8, with 15 bases in between. The CDR3 is CASSLLQGSEGYTF. The CDR3 DNA reads TGTGCCAGCAGCTTATTACAGGGCTCGGAGGGCTACACCTTC. Full variable domain (outside the CDR3, taken from reference TRBV7-6 and TRBJ1-2): GAGVSQSPRYKVTKRGQDVALRCDPISGHVSLYWYRQALGQGPEFLTYFNYEAQQDKSGLPNDRFSAERPEGSISTLTIQRTEQRDSAMYRCASSLLQGSEGYTFGSGTRLTVV.